The T cell receptor (beta chain) described here comes from a study of T-cell memory formation after mild COVID-19. Notes on this clonotype: What it binds is not known.

Germline V gene lookup returns CDR1 SGHNT and CDR2 YENEEA. This CDR3 region has 15 residues. V shed 4 bases, J shed 4 bases, and the junction held 7 bases outside the gene matches. TCRdb reprocessed the 5' RACE reads via MiXCR and lists one record per CDR3 protein. The data hold about 410,000 distinct CDR3 sequences, with roughly 18% observed a single time. Regarding the study as a whole: Pre-infection memory already had some responding clones, implying cross-reactive memory joined.

This rearrangement joins TRBV11-3 to TRBJ2-5; 9 positions match TRBD2. The receptor was derived from a man between 18 and 35 years old who had mild COVID-19 (a few samples of this study predate the infection). Cell type and time point are not known. Sequences were obtained from PBMCs or a T cell subset sorted from them (not recorded which). The CDR3 DNA reads as TGTGCCAGCAGCTCCCCAGCGGGGGGAGGAGAGACCCAGTACTTC. It specifies CASSSPAGGGETQYF.